Following are 13 T cell receptor beta chains from one sample sequenced in a study of beta chain features in type 1 diabetes. What was sequenced were expressed TCRB transcripts, since all of the isolated RNA had been reverse transcribed. Generated by immunoSEQ multiplex PCR, the TCRdb table keeps only in-frame clones and is missing some. The data hold 250,000 to 350,000 clones, with 12% to 15% observed a single time. Sequencing used central memory CD4+ T cells from blood. The receptors shown here come from a man between 25 and 39 years old in good health.

This clone was recorded a few times. V usage is TRBV27 and J usage is TRBJ2-5; a weak D match, TRBD1 (5 bases). Germline values: CDR1 MNHEY, CDR2 SMNVEV (reference sequence). V gave up 2 bases and J gave up 5 bases, with 9 bases separating them. The CDR3 covers 13 residues. The CDR3, as DNA: TGTGCCAGCAGTTTAGTGTGGGGCGAGACCCAGTACTTC. It specifies CASSLVWGETQYF.

The gene calls are TRBV11-2 and TRBJ1-1, with 8 positions matching TRBD1. The CDR3 is 14 amino acids. Germline trimming cut 6 bases from V and 1 base from J; bases unmatched to any gene: 4. Germline-derived CDR1 and CDR2 are SGHAT and FQNNGV. The CDR3 nucleotides read TGTGCCAGCAGGGCCAGGGGGCGGAACACTGAAGCTTTCTTT. Its translation is CASRARGRNTEAFF.

The chain has TRBV14 and TRBJ2-3, with a weak D call TRBD1 (7 bases). The CDR3 totals 15 residues. CDR1 and CDR2 (germline): SGHDN, FVKESK. V dropped 3 bases and J dropped 6 bases, with 16 bases sitting between them. DNA of the CDR3: TGTGCCAGCAGCCAGAGGAGGGGGCGTTCGGATACGCAGTATTTT. Amino acid sequence: CASSQRRGRSDTQYF.

The chain is built from TRBV7-4 and TRBJ2-4; a weak D match, TRBD2 (5 bases). CDR3 size: 13 residues. Trimming removed 6 bases at V and 7 bases at J, with 13 bases between. Germline lookup yields CDR1 SGHVT and CDR2 SQSDAQ. CDR3 region: CASSFGLANIQYF. The CDR3 nucleotides read TGTGCCAGCAGTTTTGGCCTAGCTAACATTCAGTACTTC.

This clone was seen a handful of times. The chain couples TRBV7-2 to TRBJ2-7; 7 nucleotides agree with TRBD2. The germline V gene has CDR1 SGHTA and CDR2 FQGNSA. Trimming cost V 1 base and J 3 bases; bases outside gene matches: 6. The CDR3 consists of 15 residues. This chain's CDR3 is CASSLDGGGFYEQYV. As DNA, the CDR3 is TGTGCCAGCAGCTTAGATGGGGGAGGGTTCTACGAGCAGTACGTC.

This clone was observed a few times. This rearrangement joins TRBV5-4 to TRBJ1-2, with 11 bases matching TRBD1. CDR3 length: 16 amino acids. J was trimmed by 2 bases and V by 6 bases; bases with no gene match: 9. Germline assignment: CDR1 SGHNT and CDR2 YYREEE (reference sequence). This CDR3 reads CASTDSGQGGNYGYTF. The DNA of the CDR3 is TGTGCCAGCACCGATTCGGGACAGGGGGGCAACTATGGCTACACCTTC.

This clone was observed many times. CDR3 nucleotides: TGTGCCAGCTCAACACGTCAGTTCTCTGGAAACACCATATATTTT. Encoded protein: CASSTRQFSGNTIYF. This chain joins TRBV18 and TRBJ1-3; unclear D gene. The CDR3 spans 15 residues. Germline V gives CDR1 KGHSH, CDR2 LQKENI. V lost 5 bases to trimming and J lost 0 bases, with 11 bases between them.

The chain uses TRBV2 and TRBJ1-2; D gene unclear. Germline V gives CDR1 SNHLY, CDR2 FYNNEI. The length of the CDR3 is 13 residues. V lost 3 bases and J 2 bases, leaving 7 bases between the germline ends. CDR3 region: CASSEYLNYGYTF. The CDR3, as DNA: TGTGCCAGCAGTGAGTATCTGAACTATGGCTACACCTTC.

With respect to this clone: A junction boundary mismatches the germline segment, possibly from a read error. This chain connects TRBV5-4 to TRBJ2-6; maybe TRBD1 (5 bases). The CDR3 extends over 16 amino acids. Germline V gene data show CDR1 as SGHNT and CDR2 as YYREEE (reference sequence). Here the CDR3 reads CASSQEQVSGANVLTF. For the CDR3, the DNA is TGCGCCAGCAGCCAAGAACAGGTCTCTGGGGCCAACGTCCTGACTTTC.

This chain uses TRBV6-1 with TRBJ2-7; either TRBD1 or TRBD2 may supply D (5 bases each). Germline CDR1 reads MNHNS; CDR2 reads SASEGT. This CDR3 is 10 amino acids long. With 8 bases removed from V and 3 bases from J, the gap between germline ends came to 5 bases. CDR3 loop: CASGGYEQYV. In DNA, the CDR3 is TGTGCCAGCGGGGGCTACGAGCAGTACGTC.

This clone was counted between two and nine times. This chain uses TRBV7-2 with TRBJ1-2; D is perhaps TRBD1 (5 bases). The CDR3 extends over 14 amino acids. The germline V gene has CDR1 SGHTA and CDR2 FQGNSA. The V gene lost 1 base and the J gene lost 2 bases, with 8 bases spanning the gap. CDR3 loop: CASSLGAGNYGYTF. The CDR3 DNA follows: TGTGCCAGCAGCTTAGGCGCAGGGAACTATGGCTACACCTTC.

This clone was seen a few times. This chain joins TRBV5-6 and TRBJ2-5; 8 nucleotides agree with TRBD2. Germline V gene sequence: CDR1 SGHDT, CDR2 YYEEEE. Trimming removed 2 bases from V and 5 bases from J; junction bases left unmatched: 8. This CDR3 comprises 15 residues. The CDR3 reads CASSLSGSFGETQYF. The CDR3 region has the DNA TGTGCCAGCAGCTTAAGCGGGAGCTTTGGGGAGACCCAGTACTTC.

Only a few counts were recorded for this clone. The V call is TRBV5-4, the J call TRBJ2-3, with 7 nucleotides matching TRBD2. The CDR3 consists of 17 residues. CDR1 and CDR2 from the germline V gene are SGHNT and YYREEE (reference sequence). The ends lost 0 bases at V and 3 bases at J; junction bases unmatched: 10. The CDR3 protein is CASSLGRSLAVTDTQYF. The CDR3 DNA follows: TGTGCCAGCAGCTTGGGGAGGAGTCTAGCGGTAACAGATACGCAGTATTTT.